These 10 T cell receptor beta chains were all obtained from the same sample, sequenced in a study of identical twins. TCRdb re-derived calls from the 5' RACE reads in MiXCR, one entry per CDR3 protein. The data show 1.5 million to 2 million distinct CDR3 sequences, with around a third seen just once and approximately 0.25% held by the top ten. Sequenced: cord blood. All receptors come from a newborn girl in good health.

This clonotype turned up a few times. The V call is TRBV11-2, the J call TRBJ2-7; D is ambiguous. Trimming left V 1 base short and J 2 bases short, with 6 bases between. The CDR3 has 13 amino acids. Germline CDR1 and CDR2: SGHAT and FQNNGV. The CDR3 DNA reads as TGTGCCAGCAGCTTAGTGGCGCCCTACGAGCAGTACTTC. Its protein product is CASSLVAPYEQYF. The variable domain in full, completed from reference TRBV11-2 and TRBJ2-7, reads EAGVAQSPRYKIIEKRQSVAFWCNPISGHATLYWYQQILGQGPKLLIQFQNNGVVDDSQLPKDRFSAERLKGVDSTLKIQPAKLEDSAVYLCASSLVAPYEQYFGPGTRLTVT.

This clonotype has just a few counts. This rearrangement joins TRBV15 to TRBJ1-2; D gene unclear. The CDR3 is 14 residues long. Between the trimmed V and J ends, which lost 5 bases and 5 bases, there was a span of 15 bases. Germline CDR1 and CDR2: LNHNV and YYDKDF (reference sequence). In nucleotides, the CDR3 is TGTGCCACCAGCTTACTAACGGTGCAATATGGCTACACCTTC. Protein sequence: CATSLLTVQYGYTF.

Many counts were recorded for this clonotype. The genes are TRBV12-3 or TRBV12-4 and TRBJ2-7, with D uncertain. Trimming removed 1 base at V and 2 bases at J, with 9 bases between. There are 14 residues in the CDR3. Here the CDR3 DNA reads TGTGCCAGCAGTTTAGAGGCAGCCACCTACGAGCAGTACTTC. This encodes CASSLEAATYEQYF.

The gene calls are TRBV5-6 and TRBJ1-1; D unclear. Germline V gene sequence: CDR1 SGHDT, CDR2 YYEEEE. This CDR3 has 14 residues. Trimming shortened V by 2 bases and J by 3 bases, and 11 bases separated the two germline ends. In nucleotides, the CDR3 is TGTGCCAGCAGCTTTTTCGATAGGGACACTGAAGCTTTCTTT. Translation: CASSFFDRDTEAFF.

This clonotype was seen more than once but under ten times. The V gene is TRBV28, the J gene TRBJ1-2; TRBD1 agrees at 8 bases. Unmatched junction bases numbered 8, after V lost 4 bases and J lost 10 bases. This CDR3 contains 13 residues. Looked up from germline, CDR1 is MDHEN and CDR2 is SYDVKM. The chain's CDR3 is CASSWSRDRTYTF. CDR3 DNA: TGTGCCAGCAGTTGGTCCCGGGACAGGACCTACACCTTC.

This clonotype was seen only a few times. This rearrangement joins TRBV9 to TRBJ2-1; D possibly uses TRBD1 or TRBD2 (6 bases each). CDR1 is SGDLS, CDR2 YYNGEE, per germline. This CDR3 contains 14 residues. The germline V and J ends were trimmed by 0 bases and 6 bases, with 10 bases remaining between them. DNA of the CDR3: TGTGCCAGCAGCGTAGACGGGGGCCTCAATGAGCAGTTCTTC. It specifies CASSVDGGLNEQFF.

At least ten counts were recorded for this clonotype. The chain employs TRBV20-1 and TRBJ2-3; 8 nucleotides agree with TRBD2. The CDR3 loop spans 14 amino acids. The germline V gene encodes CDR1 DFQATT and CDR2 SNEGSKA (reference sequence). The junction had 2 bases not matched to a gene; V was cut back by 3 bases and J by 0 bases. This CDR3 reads CSARPSGSTDTQYF. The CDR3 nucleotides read TGCAGTGCTAGGCCTAGCGGGAGCACAGATACGCAGTATTTT.

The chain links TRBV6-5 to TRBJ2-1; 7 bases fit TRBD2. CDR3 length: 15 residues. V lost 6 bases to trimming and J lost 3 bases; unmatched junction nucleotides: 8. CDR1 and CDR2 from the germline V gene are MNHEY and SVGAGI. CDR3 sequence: CASRRLARDYNEQFF. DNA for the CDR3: TGTGCCAGCAGACGACTAGCTCGCGACTACAATGAGCAGTTCTTC.

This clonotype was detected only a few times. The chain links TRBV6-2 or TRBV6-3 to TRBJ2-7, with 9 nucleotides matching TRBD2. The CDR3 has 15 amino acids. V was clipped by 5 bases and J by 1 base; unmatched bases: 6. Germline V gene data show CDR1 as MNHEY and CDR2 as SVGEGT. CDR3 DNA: TGTGCCAGCAGTCTGGAGCGGGGGGTATCCTACGAGCAGTACTTC. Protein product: CASSLERGVSYEQYF.

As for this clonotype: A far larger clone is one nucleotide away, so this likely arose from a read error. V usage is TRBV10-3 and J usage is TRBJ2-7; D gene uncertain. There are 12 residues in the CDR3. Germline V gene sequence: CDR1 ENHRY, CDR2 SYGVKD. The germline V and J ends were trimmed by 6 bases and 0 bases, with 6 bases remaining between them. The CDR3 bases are TGTGCCATCAGCCCCAGCTCCTACGAGCAGTACTTC. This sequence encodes CAISPSSYEQYF.